Shown below are 3 T cell receptor beta chains from a single sample sequenced in a study of OX40 agonist ivuxolimab in advanced cancers. The data were produced by immunoSEQ multiplex PCR, yet TCRdb's version contains in-frame clones alone and is incomplete. The repertoire holds approximately 77,000 clones, with 85% to 90% as singletons. The specimen was CD4+ or CD8+ T cells sorted from blood, collected in a trial of the OX40 agonist ivuxolimab. These TCRs come from an adult with an advanced solid tumor such as melanoma, head and neck, liver or kidney cancer.

The sample holds one count of this clone. This sequence joins TRBV5-1 and TRBJ1-1; TRBD1 matches 7 bases. The CDR3 length is 16 residues. J was trimmed by 0 bases and V by 4 bases; bases with no gene match: 9. Germline V gene sequence: CDR1 SGHRS, CDR2 YFSETQ. CDR3 DNA: TGCGCCAGCAGCCGCAGTACCGGGACAGTGAACACTGAAGCTTTCTTT. As protein: CASSRSTGTVNTEAFF.

The CDR3 sequence is CASSQKLAGGTDTQYF. The CDR3 bases are TGCGCCAGCAGCCAGAAACTAGCGGGGGGTACAGATACGCAGTATTTT. The chain recombines TRBV4-3 with TRBJ2-3; TRBD2 aligns across 12 bases. Trimming took 3 bases from V and 3 from J; bases not matched to a gene: 4. CDR1 is LGHNA, CDR2 YSLEER, per germline. CDR3 size: 16 residues.

V and J are TRBV4-2 and TRBJ2-3, with unresolved D. The germline V and J ends were trimmed by 3 bases and 6 bases, with 16 bases remaining between them. The CDR3 covers 15 residues. Germline V gene sequence: CDR1 LGHNA, CDR2 YNFKEQ. This CDR3 reads CASSHRWQSMDTQYF. CDR3 nucleotide sequence: TGTGCCAGCAGCCACCGCTGGCAGAGTATGGATACGCAGTATTTT.